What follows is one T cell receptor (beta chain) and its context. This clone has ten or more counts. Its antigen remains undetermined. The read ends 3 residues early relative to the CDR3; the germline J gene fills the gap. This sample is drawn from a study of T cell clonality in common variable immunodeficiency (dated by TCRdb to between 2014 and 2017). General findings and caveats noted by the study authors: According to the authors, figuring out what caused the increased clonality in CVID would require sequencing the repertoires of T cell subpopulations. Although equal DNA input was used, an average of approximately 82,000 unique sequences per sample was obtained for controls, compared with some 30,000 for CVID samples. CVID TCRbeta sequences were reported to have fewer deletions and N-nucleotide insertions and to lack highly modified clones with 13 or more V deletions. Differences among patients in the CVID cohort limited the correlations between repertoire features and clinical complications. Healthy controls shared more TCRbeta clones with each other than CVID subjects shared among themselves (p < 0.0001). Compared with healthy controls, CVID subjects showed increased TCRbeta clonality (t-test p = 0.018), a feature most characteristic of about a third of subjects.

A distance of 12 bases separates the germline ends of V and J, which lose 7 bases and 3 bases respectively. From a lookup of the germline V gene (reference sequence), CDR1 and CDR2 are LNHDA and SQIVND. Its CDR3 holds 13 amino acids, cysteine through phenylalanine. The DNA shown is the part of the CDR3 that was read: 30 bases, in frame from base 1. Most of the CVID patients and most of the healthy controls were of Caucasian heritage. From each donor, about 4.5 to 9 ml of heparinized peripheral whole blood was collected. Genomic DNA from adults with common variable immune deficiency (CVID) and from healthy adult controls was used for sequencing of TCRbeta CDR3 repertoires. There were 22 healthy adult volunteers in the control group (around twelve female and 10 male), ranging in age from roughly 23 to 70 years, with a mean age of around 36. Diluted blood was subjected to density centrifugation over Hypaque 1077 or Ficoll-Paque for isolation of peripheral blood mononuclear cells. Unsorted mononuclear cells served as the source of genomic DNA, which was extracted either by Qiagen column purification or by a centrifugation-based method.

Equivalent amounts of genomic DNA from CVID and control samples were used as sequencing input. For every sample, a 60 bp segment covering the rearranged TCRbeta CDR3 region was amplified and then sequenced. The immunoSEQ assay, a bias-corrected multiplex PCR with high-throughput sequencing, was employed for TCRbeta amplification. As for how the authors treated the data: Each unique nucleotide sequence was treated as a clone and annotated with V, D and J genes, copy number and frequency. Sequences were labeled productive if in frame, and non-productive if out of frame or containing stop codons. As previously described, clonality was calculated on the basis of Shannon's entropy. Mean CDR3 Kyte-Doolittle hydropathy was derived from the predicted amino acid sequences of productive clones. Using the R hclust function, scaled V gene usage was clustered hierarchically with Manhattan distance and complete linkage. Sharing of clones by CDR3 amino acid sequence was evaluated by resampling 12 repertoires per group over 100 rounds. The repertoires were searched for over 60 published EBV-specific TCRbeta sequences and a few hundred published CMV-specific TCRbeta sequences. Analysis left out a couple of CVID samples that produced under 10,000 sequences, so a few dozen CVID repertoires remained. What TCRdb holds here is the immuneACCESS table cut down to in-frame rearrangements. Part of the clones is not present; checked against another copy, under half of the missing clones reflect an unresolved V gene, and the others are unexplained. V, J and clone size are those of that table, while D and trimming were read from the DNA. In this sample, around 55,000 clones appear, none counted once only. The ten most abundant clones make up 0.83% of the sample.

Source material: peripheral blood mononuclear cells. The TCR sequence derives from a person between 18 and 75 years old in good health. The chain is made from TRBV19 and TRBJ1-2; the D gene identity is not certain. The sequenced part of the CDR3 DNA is TGTGCCAGTAACCCAGACACCGACTATGGC. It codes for CASNPDTDYG. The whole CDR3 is CASNPDTDYGYTF.